The 14 T cell receptor beta chains reported below all come from one sample, sequenced in a study of T cell responses to AZD1222 COVID-19 vaccine (dated by TCRdb to the early 2020s). Library creation used the immunoSEQ multiplex PCR assay. In TCRdb, the immuneACCESS table is reduced to in-frame sequences with V and J assigned. These tables do not hold every clone; where another copy was compared, an unresolved V gene accounts for under half, and the others remain unexplained. This sample gives 100,000 or so clones in total; 85% to 90% of them show up just once. Around 15% of the sample is taken by the ten largest. In light of the paper, this sample's time point label describes: baseline before first vaccination. The material sequenced was peripheral blood, taken on day 0 of AZD1222 vaccination. The receptor set was obtained from an adult in good health.

The V gene is TRBV15, the J gene TRBJ1-2, with TRBD1 matching 7 bases. Germline assignment: CDR1 LNHNV and CDR2 YYDKDF (reference sequence). The CDR3 is 17 residues long. V lost 3 bases and J lost 5; bases outside the gene matches: 15. The CDR3 here is CATSRTSTGVGWYGYTF. CDR3 sequence (DNA): TGTGCCACCAGCAGGACCTCTACAGGGGTGGGCTGGTATGGCTACACCTTC.

The J gene is TRBJ1-2, the V gene TRBV15; 7 bases are a match to TRBD1. The CDR3 is 12 residues long. The ends lost 5 bases at V and 7 bases at J; junction bases unmatched: 4. Germline V CDR1 and CDR2: LNHNV, YYDKDF (reference sequence). The CDR3 region has the DNA TGTGCCACCAGCCCCGGGACAGTTGGCTACACCTTC. Its translation is CATSPGTVGYTF.

The rearrangement joins TRBV11-1 to TRBJ2-2; D remains ambiguous. CDR1 and CDR2 (germline): SGHAT, FQDESV (reference sequence). The CDR3 runs 16 residues. The V end was cut by 5 bases, the J end by 1 base, with 14 bases between. The CDR3 DNA sequence: TGTGCCAGCAGCCCGACGGGTGGATTGAACACCGGGGAGCTGTTTTTT. Translating it yields CASSPTGGLNTGELFF.

V is TRBV28 and J is TRBJ1-5; 9 positions agree with TRBD1. V was clipped by 2 bases and J by 6 bases; unmatched bases: 8. CDR3 length: 16 amino acids. Germline values: CDR1 MDHEN, CDR2 SYDVKM. CDR3 nucleotides: TGTGCCAGCAGTTTACCCGGACAGGGGCCCGGTCAGCCCCAGCATTTT. As protein: CASSLPGQGPGQPQHF.

The V gene is TRBV5-1, the J gene TRBJ1-6; TRBD1 aligns across 7 bases. Germline V lookup: CDR1 SGHRS, CDR2 YFSETQ. The V and J ends lost 4 bases and 9 bases, in that order; junction bases with no gene match: 4. The length of the CDR3 is 13 residues. The CDR3 region is CASSRGTASPLHF. The CDR3 nucleotides read TGCGCCAGCAGCCGAGGGACAGCTTCACCCCTCCACTTT.

J is TRBJ2-5 and V is TRBV19, with 10 bases aligning to TRBD1. CDR1 is LNHDA, CDR2 SQIVND, per germline (reference sequence). The trim removed 3 bases at V and 4 bases at J, leaving 2 bases unmatched. The CDR3 covers 14 residues. The CDR3 DNA reads as TGTGCCAGTAGTATCGGACAGGGGGTAGAGACCCAGTACTTC. It encodes CASSIGQGVETQYF.

This chain joins TRBV6-5 and TRBJ1-1; 9 positions agree with TRBD1. Per germline, CDR1 MNHEY and CDR2 SVGAGI. Unmatched junction bases numbered 5, after V lost 1 base and J lost 8 bases. This CDR3 spans 14 amino acids. CDR3 protein: CASSYFGQGREAFF. CDR3 coding DNA: TGTGCCAGCAGTTACTTCGGACAGGGGAGGGAAGCTTTCTTT.

CDR3 region: CASAVGRVAYEQYF. The CDR3 nucleotides read TGTGCCAGCGCCGTAGGACGGGTGGCCTACGAGCAGTACTTC. This chain joins TRBV3-1 (or the pseudogene TRBV3-2) and TRBJ2-7; no definite D call. V lost 8 bases and J 2 bases, leaving 16 bases between the germline ends. Germline values: CDR1 LGHDT, CDR2 YNNKEL (reference sequence). This CDR3 comprises 14 residues.

The genes are TRBV19 and TRBJ2-7; TRBD1 matches at 7 bases. The V gene end was trimmed by 9 bases and the J gene end by 5 bases; junction bases not matched to a gene: 10. Germline assignment: CDR1 LNHDA and CDR2 SQIVND (reference sequence). This CDR3 contains 13 residues. The CDR3 coding sequence is TGTGCCAGCGCTACAGGGGTCGCCAACGAGCAGTACTTC. Protein product: CASATGVANEQYF.

The chain carries TRBV19 and TRBJ2-2; 7 nucleotides line up with TRBD2. Germline CDR1 reads LNHDA; CDR2 reads SQIVND (reference sequence). V dropped 5 bases and J dropped 5; count of bases not matched to a gene: 11. The CDR3 covers 16 residues. In nucleotides, the CDR3 is TGTGCCAGTAGTCCCGAATGGGCGGGAGAAACCGGGGAGCTGTTTTTT. As protein: CASSPEWAGETGELFF.

The rearrangement links TRBV27 to TRBJ1-1; a possible D gene is TRBD1 (6 bases). The V and J ends lost 6 bases and 0 bases respectively, with 11 bases between them. CDR3 length: 14 amino acids. Germline-derived CDR1 and CDR2 are MNHEY and SMNVEV (reference sequence). The CDR3 reads CASSPGVVNTEAFF. The CDR3 coding sequence is TGTGCCAGCAGCCCAGGGGTCGTGAACACTGAAGCTTTCTTT.

This clone was seen many times. J is TRBJ2-1 and V is TRBV19, with 9 bases that match TRBD2. The CDR3 length is 15 residues. The germline V gene encodes CDR1 LNHDA and CDR2 SQIVND (reference sequence). Trimming removed 3 bases from V and 7 bases from J; junction bases left unmatched: 7. Here the CDR3 reads CASSISSSGANEQFF. The CDR3 DNA is TGTGCCAGTAGTATCTCATCTAGCGGGGCTAATGAGCAGTTCTTC.

The J gene is TRBJ1-2, the V gene TRBV6-1, with no clear D. V was pared by 0 bases and J by 4 bases, with 12 bases between. The CDR3 runs to 15 residues. Germline V CDR1 and CDR2: MNHNS, SASEGT. The CDR3 nucleotides are TGTGCCAGCAGTGAAGCTATTAGAGGCCTCTATGGCTACACCTTC. Its protein product is CASSEAIRGLYGYTF.

The V gene is TRBV5-1, the J gene TRBJ1-2; 7 bases line up with TRBD1. CDR3 length: 14 amino acids. V shed 5 bases, J shed 5 bases, and the junction held 9 bases outside the gene matches. From germline, CDR1 is SGHRS and CDR2 YFSETQ. The CDR3 is CASSHPDRAYGYTF. The DNA for the CDR3 is TGCGCCAGCAGTCACCCAGACAGGGCTTATGGCTACACCTTC.